This passage covers 14 T cell receptor beta chains from one sample sequenced in a study of PD-1 blockade in mismatch repair-deficient tumors. Using immunoSEQ multiplex PCR, the repertoire was profiled, and TCRdb retains in-frame clones only, with some absent. Found here are tens of thousands of clones, around 84% of them singletons; the top ten hold under 3.5%. Sequenced material: PBMCs, taken before pembrolizumab treatment. The receptors were sampled from an adult with mismatch repair-deficient cancer.

This chain links TRBV2 with TRBJ2-5; tentative D call: TRBD1 (5 bases). With 3 bases removed from V and 4 bases from J, the gap between germline ends came to 15 bases. This CDR3 region has 15 residues. Germline lookup yields CDR1 SNHLY and CDR2 FYNNEI. The CDR3: CASSDTSGFGETQYF. The CDR3, as DNA: TGTGCCAGCAGTGATACGTCAGGGTTCGGAGAGACCCAGTACTTC.

The V call is TRBV7-9, the J call TRBJ1-1, with D possibly TRBD1 on 5 matching bases. The CDR3 covers 14 residues. Germline assignment: CDR1 SEHNR and CDR2 FQNEAQ (reference sequence). The V end lost 5 bases, the J end lost 6 bases, and 16 bases lay between the germline ends. The CDR3 loop reads CASSALGGSAEAFF. The CDR3 DNA follows: TGTGCCAGCAGCGCGTTGGGGGGATCGGCTGAAGCTTTCTTT.

The chain uses TRBV7-8 and TRBJ2-5; TRBD2 agrees at 12 bases. Germline trimming cut 5 bases from V and 4 bases from J; bases unmatched to any gene: 8. Germline CDR1 and CDR2: SGHVS and FQNEAQ. The CDR3 is 16 residues long. CDR3 coding DNA: TGTGCCAGCAGCATCTCGACTAGCGGGAGTGCAGAGACCCAGTACTTC. Its translation is CASSISTSGSAETQYF.

The chain combines TRBV6-1 with TRBJ2-3; D gene uncertain. The CDR3 extends over 14 amino acids. The germline V gene has CDR1 MNHNS and CDR2 SASEGT. V lost 2 bases, J lost 0 bases, and 6 bases lay in between. Written as DNA, the CDR3 is TGTGCCAGCAGTGAACCCCCGAGCACAGATACGCAGTATTTT. It translates to CASSEPPSTDTQYF.

This clone was observed once. The rearrangement joins TRBV7-7 to TRBJ2-5; perhaps TRBD2 as D (5 bases). Trimming cost V 5 bases and J 0 bases, with 10 bases left between them. Germline V gene data show CDR1 as SSHAT and CDR2 as FNYEAQ (reference sequence). This CDR3 is built from 14 residues. The CDR3 DNA is TGTGCCAGCAGCCCTAGCCAGAACCAAGAGACCCAGTACTTC. Encoded protein: CASSPSQNQETQYF. Variable domain in full (rest from reference TRBV7-7 and TRBJ2-5): GAGVSQSPRYKVTKRGQDVTLRCDPISSHATLYWYQQALGQGPEFLTYFNYEAQPDKSGLPSDRFSAERPEGSISTLTIQRTEQRDSAMYRCASSPSQNQETQYFGPGTRLLVL.

The chain combines TRBV5-1 with TRBJ2-5, with 12 bases identical to TRBD1. V was pared by 3 bases and J by 5 bases, with 5 bases of the junction left unmatched. Germline V gives CDR1 SGHRS, CDR2 YFSETQ. The CDR3 loop spans 15 amino acids. The CDR3 nucleotides read TGCGCCAGCAGCTCGGCCGGGACAGGGGGCGAGACCCAGTACTTC. Its translation is CASSSAGTGGETQYF.

The chain uses TRBV6-5 and TRBJ1-1; no firm D call. Germline lookup yields CDR1 MNHEY and CDR2 SVGAGI. The V gene lost 0 bases and the J gene lost 1 base, with 6 bases spanning the gap. The CDR3 spans 14 residues. The CDR3 DNA reads TGTGCCAGCAGTTACTCGGAGACGAACACTGAAGCTTTCTTT. Residues: CASSYSETNTEAFF.

This chain connects TRBV19 to TRBJ1-5, with D perhaps matching TRBD1 (6 bases). V lost 4 bases, J lost 0 bases, and 13 bases lay in between. CDR3 length: 16 amino acids. Looked up from germline, CDR1 is LNHDA and CDR2 is SQIVND (reference sequence). CDR3 DNA sequence: TGTGCCAGTAGTAGACAGGACACGTATAGCAATCAGCCCCAGCATTTT. It is translated as CASSRQDTYSNQPQHF.

J is TRBJ2-5 and V is TRBV9; 9 bases fit TRBD1. The V segment lost 3 bases and the J segment 5 bases; nucleotides outside the gene matches: 8. This CDR3 comprises 15 residues. Per the germline V gene, CDR1 is SGDLS and CDR2 is YYNGEE. DNA for the CDR3: TGTGCCAGCAGCGCCAGACAGGGGGTGTGGGAGACCCAGTACTTC. Protein sequence: CASSARQGVWETQYF.

The chain employs TRBV5-6 and TRBJ1-2, with D possibly being TRBD1 (6 bases). From germline, CDR1 is SGHDT and CDR2 YYEEEE. CDR3 size: 13 residues. V lost 1 base and J lost 4, with 8 bases in between. The CDR3 DNA follows: TGTGCCAGCAGCTTGACAGGGCCCTATGGCTACACCTTC. It translates to CASSLTGPYGYTF.

CDR3 nucleotide sequence: TGTGCCAGTAGTATAGATCGGGGACAGCCCCAGCATTTT. It codes for CASSIDRGQPQHF. The chain uses TRBV19 and TRBJ1-5; unclear D gene. The CDR3 contains 13 residues. The V gene lost 0 bases and the J gene lost 7 bases, with 7 bases spanning the gap. From germline, CDR1 is LNHDA and CDR2 SQIVND (reference sequence). Using reference TRBV19 and TRBJ1-5 for the parts outside the CDR3, the full variable domain is DGGITQSPKYLFRKEGQNVTLSCEQNLNHDAMYWYRQDPGQGLRLIYYSQIVNDFQKGDIAEGYSVSREKKESFPLTVTSAQKNPTAFYLCASSIDRGQPQHFGDGTRLSIL.

The chain couples TRBV2 to TRBJ2-4; possibly TRBD2 for D (6 bases). The CDR3 sequence is 16 residues long. The V gene's germline CDR1 is SNHLY and CDR2 FYNNEI. V lost 1 base to trimming and J lost 0 bases, with 10 bases between them. CDR3 in amino acids: CASSEETGLAKNIQYF. DNA for the CDR3: TGTGCCAGCAGTGAAGAGACGGGACTAGCCAAAAACATTCAGTACTTC. The entire variable domain, with the rest obtained from reference TRBV2 and TRBJ2-4, is as follows: EPEVTQTPSHQVTQMGQEVILRCVPISNHLYFYWYRQILGQKVEFLVSFYNNEISEKSEIFDDQFSVERPDGSNFTLKIRSTKLEDSAMYFCASSEETGLAKNIQYFGAGTRLSVL.

The V gene is TRBV9, the J gene TRBJ1-2; perhaps TRBD1 as D (6 bases). The V gene lost 4 bases and the J gene lost 5 bases, with 15 bases spanning the gap. This CDR3 has 14 amino acids. CDR1 is SGDLS and CDR2 is YYNGEE in the germline V gene. CDR3 sequence reads: CASSRLGGLYGYTF. The CDR3 bases are TGTGCCAGCAGCCGATTGGGGGGGCTGTATGGCTACACCTTC.

The genes are TRBV2 and TRBJ1-5; D perhaps matches TRBD1 (5 bases). This CDR3 contains 16 residues. The germline CDR1 and CDR2 sequences are SNHLY and FYNNEI. V lost 4 bases, J lost 0 bases, and 13 bases lay in between. CDR3 bases: TGTGCCAGCAGTGGGGAAACAGGCTATAGCAATCAGCCCCAGCATTTT. Its translation is CASSGETGYSNQPQHF.